Listed below are T cell receptor beta chains from one sample, sequenced in a study of shared clonotypes between healthy human individuals. The data were produced by immunoSEQ multiplex PCR, yet TCRdb's version contains in-frame clones alone and is incomplete. The profile shows about 92,000 clones, roughly 50% of them singletons. Sequenced material: PBMCs. Source of these receptors: a middle-aged woman in good health. Some clones in this sample may be carry-over from other donors' samples. The CDR3 runs from the conserved cysteine through the conserved F or W. A D gene is named only where the DNA matches it firmly. Where a row states a size, it is once, few, many or the class of an expanded clone; other rows omit it.

cdr3_aa cdr3_nt d_call v_call clone_size j_call
CASSHSGQIQETQYF TGTGCCAGCAGCCATTCGGGACAGATACAAGAGACCCAGTACTTC TRBD1 TRBV7-9 few TRBJ2-5
CASSGLLGSYEQYF TGTGCCAGCAGTGGGCTATTGGGCTCCTACGAGCAGTACTTC NA TRBV28 NA TRBJ2-7
CAWGNGGNQPQHF TGTGCCTGGGGCAACGGTGGCAATCAGCCCCAGCATTTT NA TRBV30 many TRBJ1-5
CASSHGGNQPQHF TGCGCCAGCAGCCACGGTGGGAATCAGCCCCAGCATTTT NA TRBV4-3 many TRBJ1-5
CASSPGTGVAEAFF TGTGCCAGCAGCCCGGGGACAGGGGTGGCTGAAGCTTTCTTT TRBD1 TRBV7-9 few TRBJ1-1
CASSYEYAEAFF TGTGCCAGCAGTTATGAGTACGCTGAAGCTTTCTTT NA TRBV6-6 NA TRBJ1-1
CASREGQGPYEQYF TGTGCCAGCAGGGAGGGACAGGGGCCCTACGAGCAGTACTTC TRBD1 TRBV7-9 few TRBJ2-7
CASSSLTWEQFF TGTGCCAGCAGCTCCTTAACTTGGGAGCAGTTCTTC NA TRBV7-2 many TRBJ2-1
CAWKRAAGELFF TGTGCCTGGAAGCGCGCGGCCGGGGAGCTGTTTTTT NA TRBV30 few TRBJ2-2
CASSDRGFYGYTF TGTGCCAGCAGTGACCGGGGCTTCTATGGCTACACCTTC NA TRBV6-1 once TRBJ1-2
CASRPPGGMNTEAFF TGTGCCAGCAGACCCCCAGGGGGGATGAACACTGAAGCTTTCTTT TRBD1 TRBV6-5 many TRBJ1-1
CASSWGLTKETQYF TGTGCCAGCAGCTGGGGACTTACGAAAGAGACCCAGTACTTC NA TRBV7-9 NA TRBJ2-5
CASSWTGQGYNEQFF TGTGCCAGCAGCTGGACGGGACAGGGCTACAATGAGCAGTTCTTC TRBD1 TRBV5-4 few TRBJ2-1
CSVDGDRSNYGYTF TGCAGCGTTGATGGAGACAGGAGTAACTATGGCTACACCTTC NA TRBV29-1 once TRBJ1-2
CASSPLISLAVNTDTQYF TGTGCCAGCAGCCCACTCATTTCCCTCGCTGTGAACACAGATACGCAGTATTTT NA TRBV10-3 NA TRBJ2-3
CASSYRREVPNEQFF TGTGCCAGCAGTTACAGGCGGGAGGTTCCCAATGAGCAGTTCTTC TRBD2 TRBV6-5 large TRBJ2-1
CASSLGVGRGNQPQHF TGTGCCAGCAGCTTGGGGGTAGGACGTGGCAATCAGCCCCAGCATTTT NA TRBV5-5 few TRBJ1-5
CAWILPGLKSSNYGYTF TGTGCCTGGATCCTTCCGGGACTCAAGAGTTCTAACTATGGCTACACCTTC NA TRBV30 NA TRBJ1-2
CASSLDGSAGANVLTF TGCGCCAGCAGCTTGGATGGAAGCGCTGGGGCCAACGTCCTGACTTTC NA TRBV5-1 NA TRBJ2-6
CASSLAPGQGSHEQYF TGTGCCAGCAGCTTAGCTCCCGGACAGGGGAGCCACGAGCAGTACTTC TRBD1 TRBV7-9 NA TRBJ2-7
CSVEDPLLSGANVLTF TGCAGCGTTGAAGATCCTCTTCTCTCTGGGGCCAACGTCCTGACTTTC NA TRBV29-1 NA TRBJ2-6
CSVFDRDGKYEQYF TGCAGCGTTTTTGACAGGGACGGAAAATACGAGCAGTACTTC TRBD1 TRBV29-1 many TRBJ2-7
CASSSPDSTDTQYF TGTGCCAGCAGCTCTCCTGACAGCACAGATACGCAGTATTTT NA TRBV11-3 NA TRBJ2-3
CASSLGQGYEQYF TGTGCCAGCAGCTTGGGGCAGGGATACGAGCAGTACTTC NA TRBV4-2 NA TRBJ2-7
CASSITRSAGSYEQYF TGTGCCAGTAGTATCACGAGGTCCGCGGGATCCTACGAGCAGTACTTC NA TRBV19 many TRBJ2-7
CASSLVGTDTQYF TGCGCCAGCAGCTTGGTTGGCACAGATACGCAGTATTTT NA TRBV5-1 NA TRBJ2-3